This entry lists 23 T cell receptor beta chains sequenced from one sample in a study of tumor and adjacent non-tumor tissue in lung cancer. The library came from three nested PCR rounds adapted from ARM-PCR protocols. TCRdb re-derived calls from the multiplex PCR reads in MiXCR, one entry per CDR3 protein. The data contain more than 120,000 distinct CDR3 sequences, approximately 66% of them singletons. This sample's RNA came from whole unsorted tissue. The sequenced material came from lung tumor tissue. The receptor source for this set is a man in his 60s with small cell lung cancer.

Worth noting for this clonotype: This may stem from a read error, because a much larger clone lies one nucleotide away. The rearrangement uses TRBV6-1 and TRBJ2-3; the D is unclear. In germline, CDR1 is MNHNS, CDR2 SASEGT. CDR3 length: 13 residues. DNA for the CDR3: TGTGTCAGCAGTGAAGATTCCGTCGATACGCAGTATTTT. The encoded protein is CVSSEDSVDTQYF.

There are a few counts of this clonotype. The rearrangement joins TRBV5-6 to TRBJ2-3; 8 bases align to TRBD1. Germline V gene data show CDR1 as SGHDT and CDR2 as YYEEEE. The CDR3 is 14 amino acids. V was clipped by 3 bases and J by 4 bases; unmatched bases: 4. The CDR3 coding sequence is TGTGCCAGCAGCTATACAGGGGGTCCAGATACGCAGTATTTT. Its protein product is CASSYTGGPDTQYF.

The chain is built from TRBV20-1 and TRBJ2-7; D uncertain. The CDR3 is 14 amino acids. Germline assignment: CDR1 DFQATT and CDR2 SNEGSKA (reference sequence). Trimming pared 0 bases from V and 3 bases from J, leaving 12 bases between. The CDR3 protein is CSARDLQTFYEQYF. The CDR3 DNA reads TGCAGTGCTAGAGATCTACAAACCTTCTACGAGCAGTACTTC.

For this clonotype: Compared with germline, one end of the junction differs, possibly owing to a read error. The CDR3 is CDSCYGTGRSGSHEQFF. The DNA of the CDR3 is TGCGACAGCTGCTACGGGACAGGGCGTAGCGGGAGTCATGAGCAGTTCTTC. The V call is TRBV5-1, the J call TRBJ2-1, with D possibly called TRBD1 or TRBD2 (9 bases each). CDR3 length equals 17 residues. The germline V gene has CDR1 SGHRS and CDR2 YFSETQ. Full variable domain (remainder filled in from reference TRBV5-1 and TRBJ2-1): KAGVTQTPRYLIKTRGQQVTLSCSPISGHRSVSWYQQTPGQGLQFLFEYFSETQRNKGNFPGRFSGRQFSNSRSEMNVSTLELGDSALYLCDSCYGTGRSGSHEQFFGPGTRLTVL.

As to this clonotype: The junction does not match germline at one end; this may be a read error. The chain is built from TRBV5-4 and TRBJ2-5, with D possibly matching TRBD2 (6 bases). Germline lookup yields CDR1 SGHNT and CDR2 YYREEE (reference sequence). The CDR3 is made up of 15 amino acids. The CDR3 nucleotides are TGTGCCAGCAGCTCGGCGGAGGGAGGTAGGGAGACCCGGTACTTC. This sequence encodes CASSSAEGGRETRYF.

On this clonotype: One base away lies a much larger clone, so this may be a sequencing read error. This is likely a read error, given that the CDR3 carries no conserved phenylalanine or tryptophan at its end. The rearrangement joins TRBV11-3 to TRBJ2-3, with TRBD2 matching 10 bases. Germline CDR1 is SGHNT and CDR2 is YENEEA. The CDR3 loop spans 17 amino acids. With 1 base clipped from V and 0 bases from J, the junction kept 4 bases outside the gene matches. CDR3 DNA sequence: TGTGCCAGCAGCTTAGGACTAGCGGGCGTCAGCACAGATACGCAGTATCTT. The encoded protein is CASSLGLAGVSTDTQYL.

In this sample, this clonotype turned up once. This rearrangement joins TRBV5-4 to TRBJ2-3; tentatively, D is TRBD2 (5 bases). Trimming took 4 bases from V and 5 from J, leaving 17 bases between them. CDR3 size: 15 residues. Germline values: CDR1 SGHNT, CDR2 YYREEE (reference sequence). The CDR3 here is CASSTQRGDKDTQYF. CDR3 coding DNA: TGTGCCAGCAGCACGCAACGGGGAGACAAAGATACGCAGTATTTT.

The chain links TRBV21-1 to TRBJ1-4. TRBV21-1 represents a pseudogene. The CDR3 has 13 residues. As DNA, the CDR3 is TGTGCCAGGCGCGCGAGGGGTGGTGAAAAACTGTTTTTT. This gives the protein CARRARGGEKLFF.

Points on this clonotype: Possible read error: a much larger clone is one base away. V is TRBV6-1 and J is TRBJ1-5; D is unclear. The CDR3 is made up of 16 amino acids. With 4 bases removed from V and 0 bases from J, the gap between germline ends came to 13 bases. Germline CDR1 reads MNHNS; CDR2 reads SASEGT. The CDR3 loop reads CASSVLVANSNQPQHF. The CDR3 DNA reads TGTGCCAGCAGTGTCCTAGTGGCCAATAGCAATCAGCCCCAGCATTTT.

This clonotype was observed once. Likely a read error: the CDR3 ends without its conserved phenylalanine or tryptophan. The chain employs TRBV10-3 and TRBJ2-1; D gene uncertain. Germline V CDR1 and CDR2: ENHRY, SYGVKD. Trimming removed 3 bases at V and 5 bases at J, with 8 bases between. The CDR3 length is 13 residues. The CDR3 loop reads CAISDRVDNEQFI. In nucleotides, the CDR3 is TGTGCCATCAGTGATAGGGTGGACAATGAGCAGTTCATC.

About this clonotype itself: This may come from a read error, since a much larger clone is one base off. J is TRBJ2-1 and V is TRBV20-1, with 12 bases lining up with TRBD2. The CDR3 is made up of 15 amino acids. Germline V CDR1 and CDR2: DFQATT, SNEGSKA (reference sequence). CDR3 bases: TGCAGTGCTACTTCGGCTAGCGGGAGGGTCCATGAGCGGTTCTTC. Its translation is CSATSASGRVHERFF.

This clonotype came up many times. This chain uses TRBV6-1 with TRBJ2-4; D possibly corresponds to TRBD1 (7 bases). This CDR3 contains 20 residues. In germline, CDR1 is MNHNS, CDR2 SASEGT. V was shortened by 1 base and J by 0 bases, with 22 bases between the two germline ends. The CDR3 spells CASSEVIGGGGIKAKNIQYF. Here the CDR3 DNA reads TGTGCCAGCAGTGAAGTTATAGGAGGGGGCGGGATAAAAGCCAAAAACATTCAGTACTTC.

The J gene is TRBJ2-7, the V gene TRBV6-1, with 8 bases identical to TRBD1. Germline CDR1 and CDR2: MNHNS and SASEGT. J lost 3 bases, V lost 8 bases, and 9 bases had no gene match. This CDR3 comprises 14 residues. CDR3 residues: CASLRSGQGYEQYV. CDR3 in DNA: TGTGCCAGCTTAAGATCCGGACAGGGCTACGAGCAGTACGTC.

With respect to this clonotype: At one boundary the junction diverges from the germline segment, which might be a read error. The V and J genes are TRBV11-2 and TRBJ2-7, with D possibly TRBD1 on 6 matching bases. CDR3 length: 12 amino acids. Germline CDR1 and CDR2: SGHAT and FQNNGV. The CDR3 is CASSLGQIEQYF. Written as DNA, the CDR3 is TGCGCCAGCAGCCTCGGACAGATCGAGCAGTACTTC.

This clonotype was seen just once. The gene calls are TRBV6-1 and TRBJ2-3, with no clear D. Germline CDR1 and CDR2: MNHNS and SASEGT. The ends were cut back, 2 bases at V and 8 bases at J, with 17 bases in the middle. The CDR3 totals 15 residues. The CDR3 DNA sequence: TGTGCCAGCAGTGAAAGAGGTGTGAGGATAGTTACGCAGTATTTT. Translation: CASSERGVRIVTQYF.

For this clonotype: In this CDR3 the conserved last residue, phenylalanine or tryptophan, is missing, so a read error is likely. V gene TRBV11-3 combines with J gene TRBJ2-1; 10 nucleotides line up with TRBD2. Germline V lookup: CDR1 SGHNT, CDR2 YENEEA. The CDR3 loop spans 17 amino acids. The CDR3 is CASSSGQAGGPYNEQFL. The CDR3 DNA is TGTGCTAGCAGCTCGGGACAAGCGGGAGGGCCCTACAATGAGCAGTTCCTC.

This clonotype appeared a few times. The V gene is TRBV5-6, the J gene TRBJ1-5; the D gene is possibly TRBD1 (6 bases). V shed 0 bases and J shed 3 bases, with 10 bases lying between them. Germline V gene sequence: CDR1 SGHDT, CDR2 YYEEEE. The CDR3 loop spans 15 amino acids. Here the CDR3 DNA reads TGTGCCAGCAGCTTGGGGGGGACAAACAATCAGCCCCAGCATTTT. Protein product: CASSLGGTNNQPQHF. Full variable domain (missing parts from reference TRBV5-6 and TRBJ1-5): DAGVTQSPTHLIKTRGQQVTLRCSPKSGHDTVSWYQQALGQGPQFIFQYYEEEERQRGNFPDRFSGHQFPNYSSELNVNALLLGDSALYLCASSLGGTNNQPQHFGDGTRLSIL.

The sample holds a few counts of this clonotype. The chain recombines TRBV19 with TRBJ2-4; the match to TRBD1 covers 7 bases. With 4 bases clipped from V and 3 bases from J, the junction kept 6 bases outside the gene matches. Per the germline V gene, CDR1 is LNHDA and CDR2 is SQIVND (reference sequence). The CDR3 has 15 residues. The CDR3 sequence is CASSTTDRIKNIQYF. The DNA for the CDR3 is TGTGCCAGTAGTACAACGGACAGGATCAAAAACATTCAGTACTTC.

Points on this clonotype: A much more abundant neighbour one base away suggests this may be a read error. This chain connects TRBV20-1 to TRBJ2-7; 8 nucleotides match TRBD2. The germline V gene encodes CDR1 DFQATT and CDR2 SNEGSKA (reference sequence). The ends lost 3 bases at V and 6 bases at J; junction bases unmatched: 10. There are 14 residues in the CDR3. The CDR3 sequence: CSASLAGSPSEQYF. DNA of the CDR3: TGCAGTGCTAGTTTAGCGGGATCCCCCTCCGAGCAGTACTTC.

This clonotype has just a few counts. This sequence joins TRBV11-2 and TRBJ2-1, with TRBD2 identical over 7 bases. Germline V gene data show CDR1 as SGHAT and CDR2 as FQNNGV. CDR3 size: 17 residues. V dropped 6 bases and J dropped 10; count of bases not matched to a gene: 21. The CDR3 region is CASSDPIRDGGFGEQFF. The CDR3 nucleotides read TGTGCCAGCAGTGACCCCATCCGGGACGGGGGGTTTGGCGAGCAGTTCTTC.

Comments on this clonotype: A read error may produce the germline difference seen at one junction end. V gene TRBV20-1 combines with J gene TRBJ2-5; D may be TRBD1 (6 bases). Germline V gene data show CDR1 as DFQATT and CDR2 as SNEGSKA (reference sequence). The CDR3 is 15 residues long. The CDR3 DNA is TGCAGTGCTAGAGATATCCCTGGGGGACAAGAGATCCAGTACTTC. Translating it yields CSARDIPGGQEIQYF.

The rearrangement links TRBV29-1 to TRBJ2-7; 7 nucleotides match TRBD1. The CDR3 runs to 13 residues. The germline V gene encodes CDR1 SQVTM and CDR2 ANQGSEA. V shed 4 bases and J 6 bases; nucleotides not matched to a gene: 9. CDR3 bases: TGCAGCGTTGGGACAGGACGAGGAATCGAGCAGTACTTC. It encodes CSVGTGRGIEQYF.

In regard to this clonotype: A read error may explain this, as a much larger clone is one base away. The chain carries TRBV5-4 and TRBJ2-3; D unclear. Trimming cost V 4 bases and J 2 bases, with 8 bases left between them. Germline V gene sequence: CDR1 SGHNT, CDR2 YYREEE (reference sequence). The CDR3 sequence is 13 residues long. DNA for the CDR3: TGTGCCAGCAGCCCATCTATCACAGATACGCAGTATTTT. Its translation: CASSPSITDTQYF.